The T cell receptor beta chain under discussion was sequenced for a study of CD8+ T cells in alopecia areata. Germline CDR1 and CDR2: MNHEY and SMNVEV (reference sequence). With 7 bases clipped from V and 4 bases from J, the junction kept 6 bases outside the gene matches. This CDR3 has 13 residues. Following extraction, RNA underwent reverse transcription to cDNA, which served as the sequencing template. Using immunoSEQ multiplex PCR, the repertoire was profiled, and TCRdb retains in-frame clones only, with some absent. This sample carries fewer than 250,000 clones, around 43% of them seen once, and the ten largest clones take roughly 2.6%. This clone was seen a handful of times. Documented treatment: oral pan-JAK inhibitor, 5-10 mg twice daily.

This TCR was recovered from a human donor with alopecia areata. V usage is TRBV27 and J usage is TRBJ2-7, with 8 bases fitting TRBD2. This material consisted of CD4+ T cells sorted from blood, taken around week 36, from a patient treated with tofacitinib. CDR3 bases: TGTGCCAGCAAGGTAGCGGGACGTTACGAGCAGTACTTC. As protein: CASKVAGRYEQYF.